The 3 T cell receptor beta chains below were found in one sample sequenced in a study of T-cell reconstitution after alpha-beta-depleted transplantation in children. TCRbeta library preparation incorporated unique molecular identifiers. TCRdb redid the calling of the PCR reads with MiXCR, one entry per CDR3 protein. The table shows about 610,000 distinct CDR3 sequences, with about 11% occurring only once. Sequenced material: PBMCs from the stem cell graft donor, taken from the stem cell graft. These receptors came from a human donor who donated a stem cell graft to a child with acute myeloid leukemia.

This chain joins TRBV5-5 and TRBJ2-1, with a tentative D call TRBD1 (5 bases). CDR3 length equals 16 residues. Trimming stripped 0 bases from V and 3 bases from J, with 13 bases between. Per the germline V gene, CDR1 is SGHKS and CDR2 is YYEKEE (reference sequence). In DNA form, the CDR3 reads TGTGCCAGCAGCTTGGACCAGGACAACAACTACAATGAGCAGTTCTTC. Its protein product is CASSLDQDNNYNEQFF.

This clonotype came up a few times. The genes are TRBV29-1 and TRBJ1-1; TRBD1 aligns across 10 bases. The length of the CDR3 is 13 residues. V lost 6 bases to trimming and J lost 3 bases; unmatched junction nucleotides: 4. Germline assignment: CDR1 SQVTM and CDR2 ANQGSEA. In DNA form, the CDR3 reads TGCAGCGTAGGACAGGGGGGGGACACTGAAGCTTTCTTT. This codes for CSVGQGGDTEAFF. The full variable domain, rest sourced from reference TRBV29-1 and TRBJ1-1, is SAVISQKPSRDICQRGTSLTIQCQVDSQVTMMFWYRQQPGQSLTLIATANQGSEATYESGFVIDKFPISRPNLTFSTLTVSNMSPEDSSIYLCSVGQGGDTEAFFGQGTRLTVV.

The sample holds many counts of this clonotype. The V call is TRBV7-2, the J call TRBJ2-7; D is uncertain. The CDR3 has 15 amino acids. From germline, CDR1 is SGHTA and CDR2 FQGNSA. Trimming left V 5 bases short and J 0 bases short, with 14 bases between. In nucleotides, the CDR3 is TGTGCCAGCAGCCCCCTACCCGGCAGCTCCTACGAGCAGTACTTC. This encodes CASSPLPGSSYEQYF.